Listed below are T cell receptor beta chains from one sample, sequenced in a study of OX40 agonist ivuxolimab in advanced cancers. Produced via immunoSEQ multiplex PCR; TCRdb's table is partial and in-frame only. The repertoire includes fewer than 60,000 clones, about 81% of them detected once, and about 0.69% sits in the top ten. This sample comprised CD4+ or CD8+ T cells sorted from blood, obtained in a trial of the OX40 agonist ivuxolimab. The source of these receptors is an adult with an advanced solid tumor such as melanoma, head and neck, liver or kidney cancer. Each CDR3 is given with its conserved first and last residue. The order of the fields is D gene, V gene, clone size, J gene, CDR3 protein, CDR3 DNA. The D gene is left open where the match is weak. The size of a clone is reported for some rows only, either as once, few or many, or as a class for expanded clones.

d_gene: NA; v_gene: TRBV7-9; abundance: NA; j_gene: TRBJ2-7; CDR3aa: CASSLVGEGQYF; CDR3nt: TGTGCCAGCAGCTTAGTTGGAGAGGGGCAGTACTTC
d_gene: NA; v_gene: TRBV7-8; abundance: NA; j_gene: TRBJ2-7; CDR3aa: CASSLRLGSSYEQYF; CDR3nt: TGTGCCAGCAGCTTACGACTAGGGAGCTCCTACGAGCAGTACTTC
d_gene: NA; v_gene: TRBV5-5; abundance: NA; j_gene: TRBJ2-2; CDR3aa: CASSLAVAGTGELFF; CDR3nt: TGTGCCAGCAGCTTGGCCGTTGCAGGGACCGGGGAGCTGTTTTTT
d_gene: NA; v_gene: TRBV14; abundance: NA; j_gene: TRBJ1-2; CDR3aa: CASSQQGSSNYGYTF; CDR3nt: TGTGCCAGCAGCCAACAAGGTTCGAGTAACTATGGCTACACCTTC
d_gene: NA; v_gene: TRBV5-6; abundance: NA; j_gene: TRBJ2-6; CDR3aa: CASSLFSSGANVLTF; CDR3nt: TGTGCCAGCAGCTTATTCAGCTCTGGGGCCAACGTCCTGACTTTC
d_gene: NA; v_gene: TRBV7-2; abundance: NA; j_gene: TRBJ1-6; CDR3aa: CASSLAFLDSPLHF; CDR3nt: TGTGCCAGCAGCTTAGCGTTTTTAGATTCACCCCTCCACTTT
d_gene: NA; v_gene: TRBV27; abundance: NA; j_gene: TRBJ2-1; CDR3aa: CASSSYGEQFF; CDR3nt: TGTGCCAGCAGTTCATACGGGGAGCAGTTCTTC
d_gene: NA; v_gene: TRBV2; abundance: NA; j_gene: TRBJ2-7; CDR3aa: CASISRFNSYEQYF; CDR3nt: TGTGCCAGCATCTCAAGGTTTAACTCCTACGAGCAGTACTTC
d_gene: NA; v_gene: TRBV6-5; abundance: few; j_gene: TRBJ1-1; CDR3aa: CASRPSHGRNTEAFF; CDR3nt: TGTGCCAGCAGACCATCCCATGGCCGGAACACTGAAGCTTTCTTT
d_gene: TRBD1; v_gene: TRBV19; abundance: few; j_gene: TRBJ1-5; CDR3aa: CASRTGDNQPQHF; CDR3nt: TGTGCCAGTAGAACAGGGGATAATCAGCCCCAGCATTTT
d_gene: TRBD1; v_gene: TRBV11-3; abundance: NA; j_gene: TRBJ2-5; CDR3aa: CASSQGGTGGGETQYF; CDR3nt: TGTGCCAGCAGTCAAGGGGGGACAGGGGGCGGTGAGACCCAGTACTTC
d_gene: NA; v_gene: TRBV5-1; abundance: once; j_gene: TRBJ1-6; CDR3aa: CASSLNTDNSPLHF; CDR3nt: TGCGCCAGCAGCTTGAACACCGATAATTCACCCCTCCACTTT
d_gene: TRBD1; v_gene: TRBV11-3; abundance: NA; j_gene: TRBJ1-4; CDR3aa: CASSSGGNTNEKLFF; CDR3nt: TGTGCCAGCAGCTCAGGGGGTAACACTAATGAAAAACTGTTTTTT
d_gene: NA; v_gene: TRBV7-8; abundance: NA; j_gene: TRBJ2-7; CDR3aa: CASSLALGGGAGYEQYF; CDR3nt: TGTGCCAGCAGCTTAGCGCTGGGAGGGGGGGCAGGCTACGAGCAGTACTTC
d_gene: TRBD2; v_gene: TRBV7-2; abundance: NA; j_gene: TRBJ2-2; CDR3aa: CASSLGTSEGGELFF; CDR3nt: TGTGCCAGCAGCTTAGGCACTAGCGAGGGCGGGGAGCTGTTTTTT
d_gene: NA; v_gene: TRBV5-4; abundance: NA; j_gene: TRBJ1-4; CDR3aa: CASRPTASTNEKLFF; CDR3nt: TGTGCCAGCAGGCCGACAGCGTCAACTAATGAAAAACTGTTTTTT
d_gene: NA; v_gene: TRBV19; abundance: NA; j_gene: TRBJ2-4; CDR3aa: CASAVGVKDIQYF; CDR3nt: TGTGCCAGTGCGGTGGGGGTTAAGGACATTCAGTACTTC
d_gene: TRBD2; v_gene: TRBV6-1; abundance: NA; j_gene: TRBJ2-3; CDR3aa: CASSEHRLAGGWSTDTQYF; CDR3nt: TGTGCCAGCAGTGAACATCGGCTAGCGGGGGGGTGGAGCACAGATACGCAGTATTTT
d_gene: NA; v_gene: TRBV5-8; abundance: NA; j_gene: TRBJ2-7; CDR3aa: CASSFGFEQYF; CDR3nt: TGTGCCAGCAGCTTTGGTTTCGAGCAGTACTTC
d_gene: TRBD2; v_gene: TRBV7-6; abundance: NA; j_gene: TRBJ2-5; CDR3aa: CASSFGTSGGFETQYF; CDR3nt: TGTGCCAGCAGCTTCGGGACTAGCGGGGGGTTTGAGACCCAGTACTTC
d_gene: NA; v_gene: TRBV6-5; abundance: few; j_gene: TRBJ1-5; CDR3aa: CASSYSRGADGQPQHF; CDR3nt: TGTGCCAGCAGTTACTCGCGGGGGGCGGATGGTCAGCCCCAGCATTTT
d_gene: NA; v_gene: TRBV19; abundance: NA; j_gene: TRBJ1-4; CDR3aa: CASSGRKGNEKLFF; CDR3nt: TGTGCCAGTAGTGGGCGGAAGGGTAATGAAAAACTGTTTTTT